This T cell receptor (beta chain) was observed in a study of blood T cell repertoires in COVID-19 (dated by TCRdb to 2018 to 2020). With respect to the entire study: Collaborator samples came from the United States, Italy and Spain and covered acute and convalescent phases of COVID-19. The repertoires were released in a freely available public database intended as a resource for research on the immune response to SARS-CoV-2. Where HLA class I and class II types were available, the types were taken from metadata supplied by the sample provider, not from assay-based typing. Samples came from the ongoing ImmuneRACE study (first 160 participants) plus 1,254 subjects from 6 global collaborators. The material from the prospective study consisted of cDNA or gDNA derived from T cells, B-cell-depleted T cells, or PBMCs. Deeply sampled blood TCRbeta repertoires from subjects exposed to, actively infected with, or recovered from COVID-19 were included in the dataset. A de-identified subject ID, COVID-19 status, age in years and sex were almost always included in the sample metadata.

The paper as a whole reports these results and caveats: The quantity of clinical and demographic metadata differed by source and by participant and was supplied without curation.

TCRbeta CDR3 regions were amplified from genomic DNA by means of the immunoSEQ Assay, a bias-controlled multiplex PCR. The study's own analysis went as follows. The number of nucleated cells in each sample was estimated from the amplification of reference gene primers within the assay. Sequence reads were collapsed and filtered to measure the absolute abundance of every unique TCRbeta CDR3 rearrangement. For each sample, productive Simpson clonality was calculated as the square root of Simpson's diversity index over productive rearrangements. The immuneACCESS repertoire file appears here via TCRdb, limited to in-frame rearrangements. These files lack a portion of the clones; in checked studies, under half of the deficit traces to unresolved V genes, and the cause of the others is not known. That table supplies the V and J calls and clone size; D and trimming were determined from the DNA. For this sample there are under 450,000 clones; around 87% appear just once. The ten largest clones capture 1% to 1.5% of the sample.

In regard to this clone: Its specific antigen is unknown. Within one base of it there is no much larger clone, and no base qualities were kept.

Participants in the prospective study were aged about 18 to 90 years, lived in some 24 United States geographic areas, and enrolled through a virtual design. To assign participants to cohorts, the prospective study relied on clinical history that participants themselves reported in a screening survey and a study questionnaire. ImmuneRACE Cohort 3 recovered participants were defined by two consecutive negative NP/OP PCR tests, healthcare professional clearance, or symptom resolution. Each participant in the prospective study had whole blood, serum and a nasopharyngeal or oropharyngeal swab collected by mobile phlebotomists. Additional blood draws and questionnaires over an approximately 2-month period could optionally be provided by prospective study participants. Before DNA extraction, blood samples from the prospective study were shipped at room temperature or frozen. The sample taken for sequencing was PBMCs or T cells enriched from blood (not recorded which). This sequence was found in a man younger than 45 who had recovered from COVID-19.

The CDR3 here reads CATREQGGSPLHF. Read as DNA, the sequence is TGTGCCACCCGGGAACAGGGTGGTTCACCCCTCCACTTT. The chain uses TRBV10-3 and TRBJ1-6; a weak D assignment points to TRBD1 (6 bases agree). The cysteine opens and the phenylalanine closes a CDR3 of 13 amino acids. The retained sequence is limited to the CDR3, 39 bases, with the frame set at the first base. V and J lose 10 bases and 9 bases, and a span of 16 bases separates them. From the germline V gene, CDR1 is ENHRY and CDR2 is SYGVKD.